This TCR beta chain derives from a study of blood T cell repertoires in COVID-19. Sequenced by immunoSEQ multiplex PCR; TCRdb stores in-frame clones only, minus some. The repertoire holds about 280,000 clones, 80% to 85% seen once, with 5% in the top ten. This clone has just a few counts. Germline V lookup: CDR1 SNHLY, CDR2 FYNNEI. The CDR3 runs 17 residues. The ends were cut back, 3 bases at V and 7 bases at J, with 22 bases in the middle. Categorization into cohorts depended on clinical history that participants reported. The sequence was collected from a man in his forties or fifties who had been exposed to COVID-19. The rearrangement links TRBV2 to TRBJ1-3; a possible D gene is TRBD1 (5 bases). Sequences were obtained from PBMCs or T cells enriched from blood (not recorded which). The CDR3 reads CASSDRFWGERPNTIYF. Here the CDR3 DNA reads TGTGCCAGCAGTGATCGGTTTTGGGGGGAGAGACCCAACACCATATATTTT.